This is a list of T cell receptor beta chains from one sample in a study of blood T cell repertoires in COVID-19. TCRdb's table, derived via immunoSEQ multiplex PCR, lists solely in-frame clones and lacks some. This table holds around 50,000 clones, around 87% found once. Sequencing used peripheral blood. The receptors were gathered from a woman of 80 years or more with COVID-19, enrolled during active disease. Both conserved end residues are trimmed from each CDR3. Size values are once, few and many counts, or a class for expanded clones, and some rows have none.

ASSWEPSGNTIY TRBV6-9 NA
ASIRTGANSPLH TRBV28 NA
ASSGQATMETQY TRBV4-1 NA
ASSSLAGAPQETQY TRBV7-6 NA
ASSQGLGREETQY TRBV14 once
AWSVGGGADTQY TRBV30 NA
ASSINRGQDSPLH TRBV19 NA
ASSQTGSGPSISPLH TRBV5-5 NA
ASRHGGQPQH TRBV6-6 NA
ASSLAGQASSEQY TRBV5-1 once
SASGTENTIY TRBV20-1 NA
ASSRLAGGAYNEQF TRBV3-1/TRBV3-2 NA
SVVWGETGELF TRBV29-1 NA
ASSLVPGQFYEQY TRBV5-1 NA
ASRGLAGGELF TRBV7-8 NA
ASSLGGTGVNQPQH TRBV7-8 NA
ASSPSTGAEKLF TRBV18 NA
ASSLDRTVNEKLF TRBV7-9 NA
ASSVTVNTYNNQPQH TRBV2 NA
ASSPAQGGYEQY TRBV18 NA
ASSSLPRVPGTEAF TRBV5-1 NA
ASSRQPTYEQY TRBV12-3/TRBV12-4 NA
SARQETFYGYT TRBV29-1 NA
ASSFSGSQPQH TRBV12-3/TRBV12-4 few
ASGRGQGPYNEQF TRBV2 NA
ASRLGEQF TRBV11-2 NA
ASSEALEKLF TRBV6-1 NA
ASRETYRGNGANVLT TRBV5-1 NA
ASSLSGGGSSYEQY TRBV27 NA
ASSTGQNYGYT TRBV5-6 NA
ASSDSGGAYNEQF TRBV6-5 few
ASSMTSGGANEQF TRBV19 NA
ASSLLSTDTQY TRBV5-6 NA
ASSLSGSEAF TRBV12-3/TRBV12-4 NA
ASSQDFQRETQY TRBV3-1/TRBV3-2 NA
ASSYAGGTDTQY TRBV6-5 NA
ASSPPGTRNTEAF TRBV18 once
ASSIGGRWETQY TRBV19 few
ASGLGRLYNQPQH TRBV12-5 NA
ASSPNPENYGYT TRBV5-6 NA
ASSRTGELF TRBV5-6 NA
ASSLAVGVGQETQY TRBV7-6 once